This TCR beta chain emerged from a study of blood T cell repertoires in COVID-19. The assay was immunoSEQ multiplex PCR, and TCRdb's table has in-frame clones only and misses some. The repertoire holds tens of thousands of clones, roughly 80% seen once, with under 50% in the top ten. The CDR3 extends over 17 amino acids. Germline V gives CDR1 SNHLY, CDR2 FYNNEI. The V and J ends lost 5 bases and 0 bases, in that order; junction bases with no gene match: 7. Sequencing used peripheral blood. The chain couples TRBV2 to TRBJ2-3; 11 nucleotides match TRBD2. The sequence derives from a human donor in a cohort sampled during active COVID-19. The CDR3 sequence is CASSRGLAVTSTDTQYF. DNA of the CDR3: TGTGCCAGCAGTCGGGGACTAGCGGTTACTAGCACAGATACGCAGTATTTT.